Below are 3 T cell receptor beta chains sequenced from a single sample in a study of cytomegalovirus exposure and HLA in healthy donors. The PCR had 60 Vbeta and 13 Jbeta primers. Using immunoSEQ multiplex PCR, the repertoire was profiled, and TCRdb retains in-frame clones only, with some absent. The sample lists about 110,000 clones; around 81% were seen once. Sequenced sample: PBMCs. These receptors were collected from a woman aged 25 to 45 in good health and CMV-seronegative.

The chain is built from TRBV27 and TRBJ1-3; the D is unclear. The CDR3 is 16 residues long. The V gene lost 6 bases and the J gene lost 1 base, with 16 bases spanning the gap. Per the germline V gene, CDR1 is MNHEY and CDR2 is SMNVEV (reference sequence). The CDR3 nucleotides are TGTGCCAGCAGCCACTTTGAGGAGAAGTCTGGAAACACCATATATTTT. This codes for CASSHFEEKSGNTIYF.

This chain uses TRBV11-3 with TRBJ2-7, with a weak D call TRBD1 (7 bases). Trimming left V 2 bases short and J 2 bases short, with 22 bases between. Germline loops: CDR1 SGHNT, CDR2 YENEEA. CDR3 size: 18 residues. The CDR3 nucleotides are TGTGCCAGCAGCTTATACGGTTCCTCAGGGGGGAAGGCCTACGAGCAGTACTTC. This translates into CASSLYGSSGGKAYEQYF.

The chain employs TRBV5-1 and TRBJ2-2; D is perhaps TRBD2 (5 bases). This CDR3 spans 14 amino acids. CDR1 SGHRS and CDR2 YFSETQ come from the germline V gene. Trimming took off 2 bases at V and 5 bases at J, with 10 bases between the two ends. CDR3 amino acids: CASSLVSATGELFF. DNA of the CDR3: TGCGCCAGCAGCTTAGTTAGCGCGACCGGGGAGCTGTTTTTT.